These T cell receptor beta chains were read from a single sample in a study of blood T cell repertoires in COVID-19. Measured with immunoSEQ multiplex PCR; TCRdb has only the in-frame clones, and not every one. The sample carries 150,000 to 200,000 clones, over 75% recorded once. The specimen was peripheral blood. These receptors were collected from a man in his 60s with active or convalescent COVID-19. CDR3s include the opening cysteine and the closing phenylalanine or tryptophan. Clone size is not always given. Where it is, it says once, few, many or a class for expanded clones.

V gene	J gene	clone size	CDR3 protein
TRBV6-5	TRBJ2-7	-	CASSYTGTGGLEQYF
TRBV19	TRBJ1-5	-	CASSISPTFNQPQHF
TRBV2	TRBJ2-7	-	CASASSGLYEQYF
TRBV6-6	TRBJ2-7	-	CASRRSGRAGGEQYF
TRBV5-1	TRBJ2-3	-	CASSFSSGGTDTQYF
TRBV28	TRBJ2-1	-	CASSLTAGVPNVEQFF
TRBV29-1	TRBJ2-1	-	CSVTLGGSYNEQFF
TRBV7-9	TRBJ1-5	-	CASSLGGQGGQPQHF
TRBV5-1	TRBJ2-2	-	CASSPGQGANTGELFF
TRBV4-2	TRBJ2-1	-	CASSHGPAGGPYNEQFF
TRBV5-4	TRBJ2-3	-	CASSFPSDADTQYF
TRBV29-1	TRBJ2-3	-	CSVEAGTDTQYF
TRBV19	TRBJ2-5	few	CASSGSGGQETQYF
TRBV4-1	TRBJ2-4	-	CASSQEAVQAKNIQYF
TRBV5-1	TRBJ1-3	-	CASSLDGTGNTIYF
TRBV19	TRBJ2-5	-	CASSIAERGVETQYF
TRBV7-9	TRBJ2-6	-	CASRTDRAGANVLTF
TRBV24-1	TRBJ1-1	-	CATSESDKNTEAFF
TRBV6-5	TRBJ2-7	-	CASSSGFGQSYEQYF
TRBV7-6	TRBJ2-3	-	CASSPGQGAGDTQYF
TRBV5-5	TRBJ1-1	-	CASSLGTGGTEAFF
TRBV6-5	TRBJ1-1	few	CASSYDGGGGNTEAFF
TRBV10-3	TRBJ2-5	once	CAISGTGGIETQYF
TRBV6-5	TRBJ2-1	once	CASSYSRSGSNEQFF
TRBV15	TRBJ1-2	-	CATSRDRNYGYTF
TRBV11-2	TRBJ2-7	-	CASSWAPGQGYEQYF
TRBV6-1	TRBJ2-3	-	CASSEMRGRLDTQYF
TRBV9	TRBJ2-2	-	CASSAWTSGPTNGELFF
TRBV7-9	TRBJ1-1	-	CASSLDSDGRGAFF
TRBV28	TRBJ1-2	-	CASSLTHLRGYGYTF
TRBV5-1	TRBJ1-2	-	CASSLGAEAYGYTF
TRBV6-1	TRBJ1-2	-	CASSEAAAAYGYTF
TRBV11-1	TRBJ1-4	-	CASRRGQDEKLFF
TRBV11-2	TRBJ2-3	-	CASSPVLAGGVDTQYF
TRBV7-9	TRBJ2-5	-	CASRGQGAGETQYF
TRBV7-8	TRBJ1-5	-	CASSFGGNQPQHF
TRBV6-5	TRBJ1-6	-	CASRSGQPNSPLHF
TRBV9	TRBJ2-5	-	CASSVTGQGFQETQYF
TRBV5-6	TRBJ1-2	-	CASSLGSGEYGYTF
TRBV27	TRBJ2-1	-	CASRTGTQNSYNEQFF
TRBV6-5	TRBJ1-2	-	CASRDRGRDGYTF
TRBV6-2/TRBV6-3	TRBJ2-3	once	CASSKSGSDTQYF